This TCR beta chain was recorded in a study of blood T cell repertoires in COVID-19. V lost 5 bases, J lost 3 bases, and 11 bases lay in between. The CDR3 runs to 14 residues. Germline lookup yields CDR1 MNHEY and CDR2 SVGAGI. The table came from immunoSEQ multiplex PCR; TCRdb's copy has only in-frame clones and leaves some out. The sample contains some 190,000 clones, around four fifths of which appear only once. Sequenced: peripheral blood. This receptor was obtained from a human donor in a cohort sampled during active COVID-19. The chain recombines TRBV6-5 with TRBJ1-5; weak D call: TRBD1 (5 bases). In DNA form, the CDR3 reads TGTGCCAGCAGTCGTGACAGACCCAATCAGCCCCAGCATTTT. Translating it yields CASSRDRPNQPQHF.